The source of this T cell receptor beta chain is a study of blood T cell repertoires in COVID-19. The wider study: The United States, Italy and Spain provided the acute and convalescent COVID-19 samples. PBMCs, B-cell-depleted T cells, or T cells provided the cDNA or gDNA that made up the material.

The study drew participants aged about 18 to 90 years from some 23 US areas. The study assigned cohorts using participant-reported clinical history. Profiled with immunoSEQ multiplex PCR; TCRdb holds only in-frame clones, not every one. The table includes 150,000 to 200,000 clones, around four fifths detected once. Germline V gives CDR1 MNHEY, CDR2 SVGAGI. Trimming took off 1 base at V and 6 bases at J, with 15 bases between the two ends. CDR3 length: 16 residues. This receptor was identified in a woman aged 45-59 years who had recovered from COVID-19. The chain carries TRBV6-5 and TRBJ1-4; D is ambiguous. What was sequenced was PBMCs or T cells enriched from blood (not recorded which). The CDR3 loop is CASSYFQLGVYEKLFF. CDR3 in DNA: TGTGCCAGCAGTTACTTTCAACTTGGAGTGTATGAAAAACTGTTTTTT.